This TCR beta chain was documented in a study of cytomegalovirus exposure and HLA in healthy donors. Regarding the study as a whole: It was fewer than 200 TCR beta chains that were listed as cytomegalovirus-associated. Immune exposure data for these donors was limited to CMV serostatus.

Germline V gene lookup returns CDR1 WSHSY and CDR2 SAAADI. This CDR3 is built from 14 residues. Trimming at V came to 6 bases and at J to 7 bases, leaving 4 bases not matched to a gene. There are a few counts of this clone. Antigen unknown. PCR was performed using 60 Vbeta and 13 Jbeta primers. Clones were read by immunoSEQ multiplex PCR, and TCRdb kept only the in-frame ones, dropping some. The table records 35,000 to 45,000 clones, approximately 47% of them present only once. The chain carries TRBV10-2 and TRBJ2-3, with 13 bases lining up with TRBD2. The sequencing sample was made of PBMCs. The clonotype originates from a man aged 60 to 69 in good health and CMV-seronegative. CDR3 coding DNA: TGCGCCAGCAGCGGACTAGCGGGAGATCATACGCAGTATTTT. Protein: CASSGLAGDHTQYF.